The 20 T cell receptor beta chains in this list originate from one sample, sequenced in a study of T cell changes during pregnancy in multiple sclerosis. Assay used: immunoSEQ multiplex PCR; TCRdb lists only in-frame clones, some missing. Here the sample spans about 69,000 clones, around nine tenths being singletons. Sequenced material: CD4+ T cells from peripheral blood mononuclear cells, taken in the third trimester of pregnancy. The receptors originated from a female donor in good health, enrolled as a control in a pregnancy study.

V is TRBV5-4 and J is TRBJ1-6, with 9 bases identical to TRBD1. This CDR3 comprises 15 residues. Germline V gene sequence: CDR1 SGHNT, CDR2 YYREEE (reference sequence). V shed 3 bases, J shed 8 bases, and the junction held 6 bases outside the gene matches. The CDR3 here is CASSSGTGSDSPLHF. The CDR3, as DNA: TGTGCCAGCAGCTCCGGGACAGGGTCGGATTCACCCCTCCACTTT.

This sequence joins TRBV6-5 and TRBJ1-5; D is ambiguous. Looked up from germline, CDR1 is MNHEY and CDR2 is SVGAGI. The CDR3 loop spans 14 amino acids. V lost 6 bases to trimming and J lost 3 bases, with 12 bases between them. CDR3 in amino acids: CASRTARDNQPQHF. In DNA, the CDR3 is TGTGCCAGCAGAACAGCGAGGGACAATCAGCCCCAGCATTTT.

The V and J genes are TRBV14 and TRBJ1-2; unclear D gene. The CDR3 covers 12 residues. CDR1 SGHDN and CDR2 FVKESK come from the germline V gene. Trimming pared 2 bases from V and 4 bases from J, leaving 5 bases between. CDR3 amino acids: CASSQRGYGYTF. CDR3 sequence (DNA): TGTGCCAGCAGCCAACGAGGCTATGGCTACACCTTC.

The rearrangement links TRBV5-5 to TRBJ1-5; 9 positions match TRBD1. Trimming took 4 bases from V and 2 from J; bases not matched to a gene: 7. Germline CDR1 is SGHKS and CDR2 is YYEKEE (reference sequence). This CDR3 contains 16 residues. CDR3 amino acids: CASSLGTGSGNQPQHF. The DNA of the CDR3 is TGTGCCAGCAGCCTCGGGACAGGGAGTGGCAATCAGCCCCAGCATTTT.

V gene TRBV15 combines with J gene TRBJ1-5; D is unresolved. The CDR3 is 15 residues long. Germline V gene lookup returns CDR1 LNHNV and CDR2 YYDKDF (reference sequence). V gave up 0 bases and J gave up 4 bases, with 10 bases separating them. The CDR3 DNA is TGTGCCACCAGCAGAGATGCCCGAACAAATCAGCCCCAGCATTTT. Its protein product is CATSRDARTNQPQHF.

Here the CDR3 DNA reads TGTGCCATCAGTGAGAGAGGGCCTGCTAGCACAGATACGCAGTATTTT. The encoded protein is CAISERGPASTDTQYF. The chain recombines TRBV10-3 with TRBJ2-3, with D perhaps matching TRBD2 (5 bases). The V and J ends lost 2 bases and 0 bases respectively, with 12 bases between them. The CDR3 contains 16 residues. CDR1 is ENHRY and CDR2 is SYGVKD in the germline V gene.

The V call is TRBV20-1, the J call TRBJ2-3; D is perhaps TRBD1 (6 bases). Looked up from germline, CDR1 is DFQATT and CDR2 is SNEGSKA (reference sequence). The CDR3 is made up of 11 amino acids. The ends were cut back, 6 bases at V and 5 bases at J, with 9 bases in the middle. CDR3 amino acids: CSALRGDTQYF. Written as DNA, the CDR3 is TGCAGTGCACTCAGGGGAGATACGCAGTATTTT.

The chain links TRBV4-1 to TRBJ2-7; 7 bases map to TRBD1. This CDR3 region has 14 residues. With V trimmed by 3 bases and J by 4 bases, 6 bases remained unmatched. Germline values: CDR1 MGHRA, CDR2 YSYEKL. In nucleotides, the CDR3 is TGCGCCAGCAGCCAGTCGGGACAGCGATACGAGCAGTACTTC. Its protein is CASSQSGQRYEQYF.

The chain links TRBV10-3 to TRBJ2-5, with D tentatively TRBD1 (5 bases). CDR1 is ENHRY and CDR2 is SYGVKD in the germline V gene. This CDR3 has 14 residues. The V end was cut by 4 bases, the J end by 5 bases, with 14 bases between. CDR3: CAISGIGVEETQYF. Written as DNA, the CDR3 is TGTGCCATCAGTGGGATAGGGGTAGAGGAGACCCAGTACTTC.

The CDR3 coding sequence is TGTGCCAGCTCATCCGGGACACATAACTATGGCTACACCTTC. Translated, it gives CASSSGTHNYGYTF. This chain uses TRBV18 with TRBJ1-2, with a weak D call TRBD1 (6 bases). V gave up 5 bases and J gave up 1 base, with 11 bases separating them. The germline V gene has CDR1 KGHSH and CDR2 LQKENI. There are 14 residues in the CDR3.

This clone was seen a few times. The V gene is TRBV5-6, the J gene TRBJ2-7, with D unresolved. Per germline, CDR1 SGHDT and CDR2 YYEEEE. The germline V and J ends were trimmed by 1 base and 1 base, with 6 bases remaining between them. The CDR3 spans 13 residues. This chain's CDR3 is CASSLRVSYEQYF. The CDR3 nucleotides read TGTGCCAGCAGCTTGCGTGTTTCCTACGAGCAGTACTTC.

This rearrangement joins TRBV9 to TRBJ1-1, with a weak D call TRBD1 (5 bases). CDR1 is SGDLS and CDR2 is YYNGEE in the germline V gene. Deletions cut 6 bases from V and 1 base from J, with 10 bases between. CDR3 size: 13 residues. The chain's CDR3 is CASNRPENTEAFF. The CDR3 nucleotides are TGTGCCAGCAACAGGCCCGAGAACACTGAAGCTTTCTTT.

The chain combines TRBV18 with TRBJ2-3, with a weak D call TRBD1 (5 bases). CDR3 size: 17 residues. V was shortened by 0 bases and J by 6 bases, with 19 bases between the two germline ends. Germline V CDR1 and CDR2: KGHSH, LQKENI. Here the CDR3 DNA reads TGTGCCAGCTCACCACCGTTGGACACCCGACTCGTGGATACGCAGTATTTT. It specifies CASSPPLDTRLVDTQYF.

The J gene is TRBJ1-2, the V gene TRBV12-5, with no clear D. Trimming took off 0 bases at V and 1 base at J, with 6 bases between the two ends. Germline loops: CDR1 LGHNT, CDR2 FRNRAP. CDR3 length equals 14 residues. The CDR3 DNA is TGTGCTAGTGGTTTGGTACCGGGTAACTATGGCTACACCTTC. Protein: CASGLVPGNYGYTF.

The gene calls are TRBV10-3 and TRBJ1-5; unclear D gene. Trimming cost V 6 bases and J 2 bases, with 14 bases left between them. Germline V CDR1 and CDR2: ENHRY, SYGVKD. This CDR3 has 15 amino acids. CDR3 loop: CAIRVGGGGNQPQHF. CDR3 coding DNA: TGTGCCATCAGGGTGGGAGGCGGAGGCAATCAGCCCCAGCATTTT.

CDR3 amino acids: CASSPTGYEQYF. Written as DNA, the CDR3 is TGTGCCAGCAGCCCCACAGGGTACGAGCAGTACTTC. V usage is TRBV5-4 and J usage is TRBJ2-7, with D perhaps TRBD1 (6 bases). The CDR3 length is 12 residues. V was pared by 4 bases and J by 4 bases, with 9 bases between. The germline V gene has CDR1 SGHNT and CDR2 YYREEE (reference sequence).

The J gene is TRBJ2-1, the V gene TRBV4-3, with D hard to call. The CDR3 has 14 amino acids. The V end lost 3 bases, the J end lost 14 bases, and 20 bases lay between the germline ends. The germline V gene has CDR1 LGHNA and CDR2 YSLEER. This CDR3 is CASSQTTQGVLEFF. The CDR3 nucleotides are TGCGCCAGCAGCCAGACCACCCAAGGAGTCTTAGAGTTCTTC.

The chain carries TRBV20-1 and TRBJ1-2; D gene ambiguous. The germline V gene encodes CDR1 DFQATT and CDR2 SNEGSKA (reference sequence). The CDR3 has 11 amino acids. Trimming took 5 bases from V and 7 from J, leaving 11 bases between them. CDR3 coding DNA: TGCAGTGCTGGCCCCGATTCTGGCTACACCTTC. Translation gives CSAGPDSGYTF.

CDR3 amino acids: CASSLGTGQETQYF. The CDR3 DNA is TGTGCCAGCAGCTTGGGAACAGGGCAAGAGACCCAGTACTTC. The chain carries TRBV5-4 and TRBJ2-5, with a weak D call TRBD1 (6 bases). The germline V and J ends were trimmed by 0 bases and 2 bases, with 8 bases remaining between them. Looked up from germline, CDR1 is SGHNT and CDR2 is YYREEE (reference sequence). The CDR3 runs to 14 residues.

As DNA, the CDR3 is TGTGCCAGCAGCTTAGCCTGGACGGGAATGAACACTGAAGCTTTCTTT. This codes for CASSLAWTGMNTEAFF. The gene calls are TRBV7-9 and TRBJ1-1; D is unclear. The CDR3 is 16 residues long. Deletions cut 0 bases from V and 0 bases from J, with 11 bases between. The germline CDR1 and CDR2 sequences are SEHNR and FQNEAQ (reference sequence).